This T cell receptor beta chain derives from a study of blood T cell repertoires in COVID-19. As for the study in general: The origin of the acute and convalescent COVID-19 samples was the United States, Italy and Spain. The cDNA or gDNA used as material had been derived from T cells, B-cell-depleted T cells, or PBMCs.

In this sample, this clone turned up once. The CDR3 totals 16 residues. Germline V gene data show CDR1 as MNHNS and CDR2 as SASEGT. The V gene lost 0 bases and the J gene lost 7 bases, with 13 bases spanning the gap. Original methodology: Cell counts per sample came from amplifying reference gene primers. Data came from immunoSEQ multiplex PCR; TCRdb stores just in-frame clones and leaves some out. That table supplies the V and J calls and clone size; D and trimming were determined from the DNA. The sample has 150,000 or so clones, around nine tenths seen once. This chain uses TRBV6-1 with TRBJ2-6; D is perhaps TRBD1 (5 bases). The material sequenced was peripheral blood. The TCR was taken from a human donor in a cohort sampled during active COVID-19. CDR3 amino acids: CASSEARQGKANVLTF. CDR3 nucleotide sequence: TGTGCCAGCAGTGAAGCGAGGCAGGGTAAAGCCAACGTCCTGACTTTC.